Below are 23 T cell receptor beta chains sequenced from a single sample in a study of beta chain features in type 1 diabetes. Expressed TCRB transcripts were sequenced, since all the RNA that had been isolated was reverse transcribed. Measured with immunoSEQ multiplex PCR; TCRdb has only the in-frame clones, and not every one. This table has around 40,000 clones, around 52% appearing once. The sequencing sample was made of Tregs from blood. The receptor set was obtained from a woman aged 18-35 years in good health.

The chain couples TRBV7-2 to TRBJ1-1; possibly TRBD1 for D (6 bases). The CDR3 loop spans 14 amino acids. The germline V gene has CDR1 SGHTA and CDR2 FQGNSA. The germline V and J ends were trimmed by 3 bases and 5 bases, with 13 bases remaining between them. The CDR3 DNA follows: TGTGCCAGCAGCTTCCTGGCAGGGGATACTGAAGCTTTCTTT. This translates into CASSFLAGDTEAFF.

V gene TRBV7-3 combines with J gene TRBJ2-7, with D tentatively TRBD2 (6 bases). V was pared by 5 bases and J by 3 bases, with 11 bases between. The CDR3 runs 13 residues. The germline CDR1 and CDR2 sequences are SGHTA and FQGTGA. The DNA of the CDR3 is TGTGCCAGCAGCCGGGACTTCAGCTACGAGCAGTACTTC. It encodes CASSRDFSYEQYF. The entire variable domain, with the rest obtained from reference TRBV7-3 and TRBJ2-7, is as follows: GAGVSQTPSNKVTEKGKYVELRCDPISGHTALYWYRQSLGQGPEFLIYFQGTGAADDSGLPNDRFFAVRPEGSVSTLKIQRTERGDSAVYLCASSRDFSYEQYFGPGTRLTVT.

V usage is TRBV27 and J usage is TRBJ2-3; 8 bases are shared with TRBD2. Germline CDR1 and CDR2: MNHEY and SMNVEV (reference sequence). The V and J ends lost 2 bases and 5 bases, in that order; junction bases with no gene match: 9. The CDR3 is 16 residues long. CDR3 sequence: CASSLRPSGLEDTQYF. The DNA for the CDR3 is TGTGCCAGCAGTTTAAGGCCTAGCGGGTTAGAAGATACGCAGTATTTT.

This clone showed up just a few times. The V and J genes are TRBV6-6 and TRBJ2-5; TRBD1 is a possible D gene (5 bases). Judging by the DNA end, TRBJ2-7 fits better; the J call may be wrong. Per the germline V gene, CDR1 is MNHNY and CDR2 is SVGAGI (reference sequence). The CDR3 runs to 13 residues. Written as DNA, the CDR3 is TGTGCCAGCAGCCAGCCGACAGTCTACGAGCAGTACTTC. Its translation: CASSQPTVYEQYF.

The chain uses TRBV27 and TRBJ1-2; unclear D gene. The V end lost 7 bases, the J end lost 4 bases, and 13 bases lay between the germline ends. The V gene's germline CDR1 is MNHEY and CDR2 SMNVEV (reference sequence). The CDR3 has 13 amino acids. In DNA form, the CDR3 reads TGTGCCAGCACTACTATTGCGGGCTATGGCTACACCTTC. Translated: CASTTIAGYGYTF.

The V and J genes are TRBV30 and TRBJ1-2, with D perhaps matching TRBD1 (6 bases). V was trimmed by 3 bases and J by 4 bases, leaving 9 bases between them. Germline V lookup: CDR1 GTSNPN, CDR2 SVGIG (reference sequence). The CDR3 sequence is 12 residues long. The CDR3: CAWSPDSYGYTF. The CDR3 bases are TGTGCCTGGAGCCCGGACAGCTATGGCTACACCTTC.

The chain couples TRBV28 to TRBJ2-7; 10 bases agree with TRBD2. CDR3 size: 15 residues. V gave up 3 bases and J gave up 8 bases; unmatched junction bases: 10. Germline CDR1 reads MDHEN; CDR2 reads SYDVKM. In DNA, the CDR3 is TGTGCCAGCAGTTTGCCCCCGGGACTAGCGTTCCAGCAGTACTTC. Its translation: CASSLPPGLAFQQYF.

V and J are TRBV19 and TRBJ1-5, with D unresolved. Germline CDR1 reads LNHDA; CDR2 reads SQIVND (reference sequence). This CDR3 spans 15 amino acids. Trimming removed 5 bases from V and 7 bases from J, with 18 bases in between. CDR3 bases: TGTGCCAGTAGTCGCGTGGTGGAGCGGTCCCAGCCCCAGCATTTT. Translation gives CASSRVVERSQPQHF. Full variable domain (missing parts from reference TRBV19 and TRBJ1-5): DGGITQSPKYLFRKEGQNVTLSCEQNLNHDAMYWYRQDPGQGLRLIYYSQIVNDFQKGDIAEGYSVSREKKESFPLTVTSAQKNPTAFYLCASSRVVERSQPQHFGDGTRLSIL.

The V call is TRBV9, the J call TRBJ2-5; TRBD2 agrees at 11 bases. The CDR3 consists of 16 residues. V gave up 4 bases and J gave up 2 bases; unmatched junction bases: 7. Germline assignment: CDR1 SGDLS and CDR2 YYNGEE. The chain's CDR3 is CASSILAGGLQETQYF. The DNA for the CDR3 is TGTGCCAGCAGCATTCTAGCGGGAGGCCTTCAAGAGACCCAGTACTTC. The variable domain in full, completed from reference TRBV9 and TRBJ2-5, reads DSGVTQTPKHLITATGQRVTLRCSPRSGDLSVYWYQQSLDQGLQFLIQYYNGEERAKGNILERFSAQQFPDLHSELNLSSLELGDSALYFCASSILAGGLQETQYFGPGTRLLVL.

The rearrangement uses TRBV7-6 and TRBJ2-1, with 11 bases aligning to TRBD2. CDR3 size: 13 residues. V dropped 5 bases and J dropped 13; count of bases not matched to a gene: 7. Germline V lookup: CDR1 SGHVS, CDR2 FNYEAQ. In DNA form, the CDR3 reads TGTGCCAGCAGCGAAGGACTAGCGGGCCTTCAGTTCTTC. It codes for CASSEGLAGLQFF.

The V call is TRBV7-8, the J call TRBJ1-4; no definite D call. Per germline, CDR1 SGHVS and CDR2 FQNEAQ. With 3 bases removed from V and 4 bases from J, the gap between germline ends came to 9 bases. CDR3 length: 14 amino acids. CDR3 sequence: CASSFSGVNEKLFF. CDR3 nucleotides: TGTGCCAGCAGCTTTTCAGGCGTTAATGAAAAACTGTTTTTT.

J is TRBJ2-7 and V is TRBV7-8; 7 bases align to TRBD1. J was trimmed by 3 bases and V by 2 bases; bases with no gene match: 7. Germline V lookup: CDR1 SGHVS, CDR2 FQNEAQ. CDR3 length: 15 residues. The chain's CDR3 is CASSLRATGIYEQYF. CDR3 coding DNA: TGTGCCAGCAGCTTAAGGGCGACAGGGATCTACGAGCAGTACTTC.

This clone is medium-sized by share. The chain is built from TRBV7-9 and TRBJ1-2, with D uncertain. This CDR3 has 14 residues. Trimming removed 2 bases at V and 4 bases at J, with 11 bases between. The germline CDR1 and CDR2 sequences are SEHNR and FQNEAQ (reference sequence). This CDR3 reads CASSLTAAAYGYTF. The CDR3 DNA reads as TGTGCCAGCAGCTTAACGGCGGCAGCCTATGGCTACACCTTC.

V and J are TRBV7-2 and TRBJ2-2, with 10 bases aligning to TRBD1. Unmatched junction bases numbered 9, after V lost 4 bases and J lost 7 bases. The CDR3 covers 16 residues. Per germline, CDR1 SGHTA and CDR2 FQGNSA. The CDR3 spells CASSSIRQGASGELFF. The CDR3 DNA sequence: TGTGCCAGCAGCTCCATCAGACAGGGGGCTAGCGGGGAGCTGTTTTTT.

J is TRBJ2-6 and V is TRBV18; 7 bases map to TRBD1. V lost 3 bases and J lost 0; bases outside the gene matches: 8. Looked up from germline, CDR1 is KGHSH and CDR2 is LQKENI. The CDR3 is 18 residues long. The CDR3 spells CASSPRQGGDSGANVLTF. In nucleotides, the CDR3 is TGTGCCAGCTCACCGCGGCAAGGGGGCGACTCTGGGGCCAACGTCCTGACTTTC.

V and J are TRBV10-3 and TRBJ2-5; TRBD1 matches at 7 bases. CDR1 and CDR2 (germline): ENHRY, SYGVKD. The CDR3 sequence is 13 residues long. J was trimmed by 5 bases and V by 5 bases; bases with no gene match: 5. The CDR3 protein is CAISRQGGETQYF. The CDR3 DNA follows: TGTGCCATCAGTAGACAGGGCGGGGAGACCCAGTACTTC.

This clone was seen only once. The genes are TRBV30 and TRBJ2-5; TRBD2 matches 9 bases. The closer fit of TRBJ2-7 to the DNA end suggests the J call may be wrong. This CDR3 contains 15 residues. Per the germline V gene, CDR1 is GTSNPN and CDR2 is SVGIG (reference sequence). CDR3 in DNA: TGTGCCTGGAGGGCGGGAGGGACTTTCTCCTACGAGCAGTACTTC. Its protein product is CAWRAGGTFSYEQYF.

The genes are TRBV5-1 and TRBJ2-7, with D maybe TRBD1 (6 bases). The CDR3 is 16 residues long. Germline-derived CDR1 and CDR2 are SGHRS and YFSETQ. V gave up 0 bases and J gave up 1 base, with 14 bases separating them. CDR3 region: CASSLAPGVQSYEQYF. CDR3 bases: TGCGCCAGCAGCTTGGCGCCAGGGGTCCAGTCCTACGAGCAGTACTTC.

The chain couples TRBV7-6 to TRBJ2-7, with TRBD1 identical over 12 bases. The CDR3 contains 15 residues. Unmatched junction bases numbered 5, after V lost 1 base and J lost 7 bases. Germline V gene lookup returns CDR1 SGHVS and CDR2 FNYEAQ. The CDR3 is CASSLDGTGGREQYF. The CDR3, as DNA: TGTGCCAGCAGCTTAGATGGGACAGGGGGCCGAGAGCAGTACTTC.

The chain is built from TRBV5-1 and TRBJ2-2; 13 nucleotides agree with TRBD2. Germline V gene data show CDR1 as SGHRS and CDR2 as YFSETQ. V trimming: 6 bases; J trimming: 6 bases; junction bases outside the gene matches: 14. The CDR3 runs 18 residues. In nucleotides, the CDR3 is TGCGCCAGCACCCTGACGGCAGGACTAGCGGGAGAAGCCGGGGAGCTGTTTTTT. As protein: CASTLTAGLAGEAGELFF.

The chain carries TRBV2 and TRBJ2-3; 9 positions match TRBD2. The germline V gene has CDR1 SNHLY and CDR2 FYNNEI. V lost 6 bases and J lost 5; bases outside the gene matches: 12. The CDR3 is 16 amino acids. In DNA, the CDR3 is TGTGCCAGCAGAGTACGAGGCGGGAGGGGTAAAGATACGCAGTATTTT. As protein: CASRVRGGRGKDTQYF.

V and J are TRBV18 and TRBJ1-4, with 9 bases lining up with TRBD1. This CDR3 is built from 16 residues. Germline CDR1 reads KGHSH; CDR2 reads LQKENI. Trimming took 3 bases from V and 4 from J; bases not matched to a gene: 6. The CDR3 loop reads CASSPPLGQGNEKLFF. The CDR3 bases are TGTGCCAGCTCACCCCCCCTGGGACAGGGTAATGAAAAACTGTTTTTT.

This clone was counted only a few times. This chain links TRBV5-1 with TRBJ2-1; 7 bases fit TRBD1. The CDR3 length is 15 residues. Germline V gives CDR1 SGHRS, CDR2 YFSETQ. Unmatched junction bases numbered 4, after V lost 4 bases and J lost 0 bases. The CDR3 reads CASSTGTASYNEQFF. The CDR3 nucleotides are TGCGCCAGCAGCACTGGGACAGCCTCCTACAATGAGCAGTTCTTC.